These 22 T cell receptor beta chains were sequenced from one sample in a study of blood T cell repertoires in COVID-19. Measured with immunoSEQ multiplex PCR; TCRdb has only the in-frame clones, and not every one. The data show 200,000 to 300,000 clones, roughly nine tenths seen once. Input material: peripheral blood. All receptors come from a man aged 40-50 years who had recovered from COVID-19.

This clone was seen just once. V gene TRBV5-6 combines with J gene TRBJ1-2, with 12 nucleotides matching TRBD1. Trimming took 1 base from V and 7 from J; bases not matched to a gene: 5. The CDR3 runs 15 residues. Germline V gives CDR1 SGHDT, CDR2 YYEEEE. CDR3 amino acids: CASSLRGQGAVGYTF. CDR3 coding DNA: TGTGCCAGCAGCTTGAGGGGACAGGGGGCGGTTGGCTACACCTTC. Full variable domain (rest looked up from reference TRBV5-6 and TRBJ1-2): DAGVTQSPTHLIKTRGQQVTLRCSPKSGHDTVSWYQQALGQGPQFIFQYYEEEERQRGNFPDRFSGHQFPNYSSELNVNALLLGDSALYLCASSLRGQGAVGYTFGSGTRLTVV.

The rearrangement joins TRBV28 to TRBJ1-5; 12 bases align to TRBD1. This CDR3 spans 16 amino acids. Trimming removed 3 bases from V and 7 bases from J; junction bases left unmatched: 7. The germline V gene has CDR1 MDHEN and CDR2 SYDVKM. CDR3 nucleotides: TGTGCCAGCAGTTTGAGGGGACAGGGGGCCGGACAGCCCCAGCATTTT. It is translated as CASSLRGQGAGQPQHF.

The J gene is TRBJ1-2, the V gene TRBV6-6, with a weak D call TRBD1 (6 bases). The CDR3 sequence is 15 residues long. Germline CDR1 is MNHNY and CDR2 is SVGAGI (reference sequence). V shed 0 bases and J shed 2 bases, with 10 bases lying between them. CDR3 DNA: TGTGCCAGCAGTTACTCTGCAGGGACAAACTATGGCTACACCTTC. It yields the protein CASSYSAGTNYGYTF.

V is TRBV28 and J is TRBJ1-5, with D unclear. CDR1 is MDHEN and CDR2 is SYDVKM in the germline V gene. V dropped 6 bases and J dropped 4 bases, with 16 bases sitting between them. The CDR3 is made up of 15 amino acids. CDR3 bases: TGTGCCAGCAGAATGGCGGGAAGTCTTAATCAGCCCCAGCATTTT. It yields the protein CASRMAGSLNQPQHF. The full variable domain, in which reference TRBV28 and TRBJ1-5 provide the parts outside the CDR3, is DVKVTQSSRYLVKRTGEKVFLECVQDMDHENMFWYRQDPGLGLRLIYFSYDVKMKEKGDIPEGYSVSREKKERFSLILESASTNQTSMYLCASRMAGSLNQPQHFGDGTRLSIL.

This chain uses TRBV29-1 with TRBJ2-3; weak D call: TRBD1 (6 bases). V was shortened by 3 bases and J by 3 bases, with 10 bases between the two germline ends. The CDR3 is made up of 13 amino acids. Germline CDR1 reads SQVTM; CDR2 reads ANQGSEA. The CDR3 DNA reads TGCAGCGTTGACCCGGACAGAACAGATACGCAGTATTTT. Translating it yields CSVDPDRTDTQYF.

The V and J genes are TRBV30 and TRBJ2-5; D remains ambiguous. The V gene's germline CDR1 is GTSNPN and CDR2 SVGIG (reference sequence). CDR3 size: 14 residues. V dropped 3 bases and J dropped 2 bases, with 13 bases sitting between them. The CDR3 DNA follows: TGTGCCTGGAGCCTAAGCCGGGTACAAGAGACCCAGTACTTC. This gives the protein CAWSLSRVQETQYF.

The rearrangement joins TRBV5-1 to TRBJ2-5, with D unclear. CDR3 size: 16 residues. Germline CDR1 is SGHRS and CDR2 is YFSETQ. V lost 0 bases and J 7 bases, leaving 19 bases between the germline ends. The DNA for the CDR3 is TGCGCCAGCAGCTTGGAGTTTGGCGAATATCGCGGGACCCAGTACTTC. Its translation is CASSLEFGEYRGTQYF.

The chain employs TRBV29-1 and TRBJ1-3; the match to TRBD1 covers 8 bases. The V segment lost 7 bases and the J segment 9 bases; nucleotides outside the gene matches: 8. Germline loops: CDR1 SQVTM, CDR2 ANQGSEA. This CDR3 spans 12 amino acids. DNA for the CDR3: TGCAGCGCCCAGGACAGGGCTTCCACCATATATTTT. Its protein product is CSAQDRASTIYF.

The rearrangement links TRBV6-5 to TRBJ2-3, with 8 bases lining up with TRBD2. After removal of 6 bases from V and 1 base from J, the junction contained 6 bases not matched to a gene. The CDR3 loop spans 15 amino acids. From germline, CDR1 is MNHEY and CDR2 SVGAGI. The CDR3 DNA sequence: TGTGCCAGCAGCCCCGGGGGGGCAGGCACAGATACGCAGTATTTT. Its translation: CASSPGGAGTDTQYF.

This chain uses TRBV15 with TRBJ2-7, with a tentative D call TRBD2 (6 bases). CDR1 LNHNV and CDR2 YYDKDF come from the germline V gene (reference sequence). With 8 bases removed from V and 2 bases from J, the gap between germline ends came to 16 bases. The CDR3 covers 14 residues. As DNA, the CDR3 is TGTGCCACCCGTCCCGGGGGTAGGCCCTACGAGCAGTACTTC. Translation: CATRPGGRPYEQYF.

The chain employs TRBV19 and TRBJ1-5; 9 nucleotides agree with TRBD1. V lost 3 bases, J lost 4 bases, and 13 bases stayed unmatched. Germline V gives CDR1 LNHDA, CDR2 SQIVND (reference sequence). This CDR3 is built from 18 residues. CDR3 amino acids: CASSILSGTGMENQPQHF. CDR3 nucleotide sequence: TGTGCCAGTAGTATTCTATCCGGGACAGGGATGGAAAATCAGCCCCAGCATTTT.

CDR3 in DNA: TGTGCCAGCTCACCAATATCCATACAGGGAAGGTTAACGACCTCCAATCAGCCCCAGCATTTT. It encodes CASSPISIQGRLTTSNQPQHF. The rearrangement joins TRBV18 to TRBJ1-5; tentative D call: TRBD1 (6 bases). V was clipped by 2 bases and J by 3 bases, with 29 bases between them. This CDR3 spans 21 amino acids. The V gene's germline CDR1 is KGHSH and CDR2 LQKENI. The entire variable domain, with the rest obtained from reference TRBV18 and TRBJ1-5, is as follows: NAGVMQNPRHLVRRRGQEARLRCSPMKGHSHVYWYRQLPEEGLKFMVYLQKENIIDESGMPKERFSAEFPKEGPSILRIQQVVRGDSAAYFCASSPISIQGRLTTSNQPQHFGDGTRLSIL.

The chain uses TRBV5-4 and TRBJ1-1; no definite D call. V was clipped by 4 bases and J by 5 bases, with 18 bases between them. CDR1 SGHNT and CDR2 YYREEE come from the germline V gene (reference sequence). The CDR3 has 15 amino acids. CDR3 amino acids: CASSPEWRARTEAFF. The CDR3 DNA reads TGTGCCAGCAGCCCGGAATGGCGGGCGCGGACTGAAGCTTTCTTT.

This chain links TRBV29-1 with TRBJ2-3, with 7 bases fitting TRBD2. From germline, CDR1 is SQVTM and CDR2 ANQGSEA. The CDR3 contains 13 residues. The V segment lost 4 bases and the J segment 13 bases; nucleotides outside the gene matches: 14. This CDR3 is CSVVDLEAGAKYF. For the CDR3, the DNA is TGCAGCGTTGTGGATTTGGAGGCGGGAGCTAAGTATTTT.

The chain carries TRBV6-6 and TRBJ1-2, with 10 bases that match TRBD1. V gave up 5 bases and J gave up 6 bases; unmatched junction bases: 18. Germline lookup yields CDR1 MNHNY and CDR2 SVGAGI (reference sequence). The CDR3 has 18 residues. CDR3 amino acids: CASSLTGQGRGGVDGYTF. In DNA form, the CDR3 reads TGTGCCAGCAGTCTCACGGGACAGGGGCGCGGGGGAGTTGATGGCTACACCTTC.

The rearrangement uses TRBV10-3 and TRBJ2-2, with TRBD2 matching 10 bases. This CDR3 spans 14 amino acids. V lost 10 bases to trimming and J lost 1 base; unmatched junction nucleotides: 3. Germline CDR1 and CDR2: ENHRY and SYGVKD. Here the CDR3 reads CASGLAENTGELFF. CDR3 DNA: TGTGCCAGCGGACTAGCGGAGAACACCGGGGAGCTGTTTTTT.

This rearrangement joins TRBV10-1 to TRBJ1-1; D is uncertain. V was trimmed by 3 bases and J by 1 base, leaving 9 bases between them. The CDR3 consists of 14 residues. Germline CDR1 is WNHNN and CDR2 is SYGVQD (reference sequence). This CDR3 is CASSDPTSNTEAFF. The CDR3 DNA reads TGCGCCAGCAGTGACCCGACATCGAACACTGAAGCTTTCTTT.

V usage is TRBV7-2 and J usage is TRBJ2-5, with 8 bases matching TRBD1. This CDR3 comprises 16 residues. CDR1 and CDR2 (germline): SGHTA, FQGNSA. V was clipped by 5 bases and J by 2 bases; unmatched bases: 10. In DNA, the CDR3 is TGTGCCAGCAGCCCACAGGGGAGGACAGGGCAAGAGACCCAGTACTTC. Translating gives CASSPQGRTGQETQYF.

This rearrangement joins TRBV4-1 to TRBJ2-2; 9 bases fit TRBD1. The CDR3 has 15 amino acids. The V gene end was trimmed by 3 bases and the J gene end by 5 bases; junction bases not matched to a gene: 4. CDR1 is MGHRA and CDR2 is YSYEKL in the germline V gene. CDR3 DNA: TGCGCCAGCAGCCAGGGGACAGGGAGAACCGGGGAGCTGTTTTTT. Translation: CASSQGTGRTGELFF.

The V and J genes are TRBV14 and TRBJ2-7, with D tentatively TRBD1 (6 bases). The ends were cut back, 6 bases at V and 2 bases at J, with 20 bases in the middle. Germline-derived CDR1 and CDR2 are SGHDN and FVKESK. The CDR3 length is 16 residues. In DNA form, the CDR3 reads TGTGCCAGCAGTCAGGGGAAGACTACTTTAACCTACGAGCAGTACTTC. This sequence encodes CASSQGKTTLTYEQYF.

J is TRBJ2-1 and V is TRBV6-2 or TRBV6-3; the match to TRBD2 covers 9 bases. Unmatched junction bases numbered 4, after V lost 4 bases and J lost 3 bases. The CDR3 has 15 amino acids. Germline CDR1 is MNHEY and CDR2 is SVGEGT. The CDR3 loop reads CASSLRLAVYNEQFF. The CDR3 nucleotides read TGTGCCAGCAGTTTGCGACTAGCGGTCTACAATGAGCAGTTCTTC.

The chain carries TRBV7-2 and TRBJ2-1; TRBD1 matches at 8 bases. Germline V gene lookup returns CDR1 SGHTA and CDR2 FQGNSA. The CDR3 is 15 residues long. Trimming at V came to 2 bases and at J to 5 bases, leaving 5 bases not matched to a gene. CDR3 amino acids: CASSLFPDRDNEQFF. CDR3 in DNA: TGTGCCAGCAGCTTATTCCCGGACAGGGACAATGAGCAGTTCTTC.